Listed below are T cell receptor beta chains from one sample, sequenced in a study of memory CD4+ T cells and cytomegalovirus serostatus. Using immunoSEQ multiplex PCR, the repertoire was profiled, and TCRdb retains in-frame clones only, with some absent. The sample lists 35,000 to 45,000 clones, about four fifths occurring once. The sequencing input was memory CD4+ T cells from blood. The receptors here all came from an adult in good health and CMV-seronegative. Both conserved end residues are part of each CDR3. D genes are given only for firm matches. Some rows have no size entry. The others give once, few or many, or a class for an expanded clone.

v_gene: TRBV21-1
d_gene: .
j_gene: TRBJ1-6
len: 14
abundance: .
CDR3aa: CASSGEVDNSPLHF
CDR3nt: TGTGCCAGCAGCGGGGAGGTTGATAATTCACCCCTCCACTTT

v_gene: TRBV19
d_gene: .
j_gene: TRBJ1-1
len: 13
abundance: .
CDR3aa: CASRPTGNTEAFF
CDR3nt: TGTGCCAGTAGGCCGACAGGGAACACTGAAGCTTTCTTT

v_gene: TRBV7-8
d_gene: .
j_gene: TRBJ2-5
len: 15
abundance: .
CDR3aa: CASSPGGDGRKTQYF
CDR3nt: TGTGCCAGCAGCCCAGGGGGGGACGGTCGGAAGACCCAGTACTTC

v_gene: TRBV5-5
d_gene: .
j_gene: TRBJ1-1
len: 16
abundance: .
CDR3aa: CASSLAASRINTEAFF
CDR3nt: TGTGCCAGCAGCTTGGCCGCTTCGAGGATAAACACTGAAGCTTTCTTT

v_gene: TRBV4-1
d_gene: TRBD2
j_gene: TRBJ2-5
len: 16
abundance: .
CDR3aa: CASSQGVRGGGETQYF
CDR3nt: TGCGCCAGCAGCCAAGGTGTGCGGGGGGGTGGAGAGACCCAGTACTTC

v_gene: TRBV6-6
d_gene: .
j_gene: TRBJ1-5
len: 16
abundance: .
CDR3aa: CASSSHPTVSNQPQHF
CDR3nt: TGTGCCAGCAGTTCACACCCCACAGTTTCCAATCAGCCCCAGCATTTT

v_gene: TRBV11-3
d_gene: .
j_gene: TRBJ2-5
len: 13
abundance: .
CDR3aa: CASSYTQKETQYF
CDR3nt: TGTGCCAGCAGCTATACACAGAAAGAGACCCAGTACTTC

v_gene: TRBV2
d_gene: .
j_gene: TRBJ2-5
len: 14
abundance: .
CDR3aa: CASSTRRGGETQYF
CDR3nt: TGTGCCAGCAGTACGCGGCGGGGTGGAGAGACCCAGTACTTC

v_gene: TRBV30
d_gene: .
j_gene: TRBJ1-1
len: 13
abundance: .
CDR3aa: CASSDGFNTEAFF
CDR3nt: TGTGCCTCCTCGGACGGATTCAACACTGAAGCTTTCTTT

v_gene: TRBV2
d_gene: .
j_gene: TRBJ1-2
len: 14
abundance: .
CDR3aa: CASRESQVLGGYTF
CDR3nt: TGTGCCAGCAGAGAGAGTCAGGTCTTAGGTGGCTACACCTTC

v_gene: TRBV7-9
d_gene: .
j_gene: TRBJ1-6
len: 14
abundance: .
CDR3aa: CANRQISYNSPLHF
CDR3nt: TGTGCCAACCGACAGATCTCCTATAATTCACCCCTCCACTTT

v_gene: TRBV28
d_gene: .
j_gene: TRBJ1-2
len: 11
abundance: .
CDR3aa: CASRVMSGYTF
CDR3nt: TGTGCCAGCAGGGTGATGAGTGGCTACACCTTC

v_gene: TRBV6-5
d_gene: TRBD1
j_gene: TRBJ2-2
len: 14
abundance: .
CDR3aa: CASSYRTGAGELFF
CDR3nt: TGTGCCAGCAGTTACAGGACAGGGGCCGGGGAGCTGTTTTTT

v_gene: TRBV15
d_gene: TRBD1
j_gene: TRBJ2-1
len: 18
abundance: .
CDR3aa: CATSRDPGQGGSLDEQFF
CDR3nt: TGTGCCACCAGCAGAGATCCGGGACAGGGAGGAAGTTTGGATGAGCAGTTCTTC

v_gene: TRBV5-4
d_gene: TRBD1
j_gene: TRBJ2-3
len: 16
abundance: .
CDR3aa: CASTGGRTGRPDTQYF
CDR3nt: TGTGCCAGTACAGGCGGTCGGACAGGGAGGCCTGATACGCAGTATTTT

v_gene: TRBV5-4
d_gene: .
j_gene: TRBJ1-3
len: 15
abundance: .
CDR3aa: CASSLGPTSGNTIYF
CDR3nt: TGTGCCAGCAGCCTAGGGCCTACCTCTGGAAACACCATATATTTT

v_gene: TRBV9
d_gene: .
j_gene: TRBJ1-2
len: 16
abundance: .
CDR3aa: CASSVGPLRGGKGYTF
CDR3nt: TGTGCCAGCAGCGTAGGGCCCCTTAGGGGAGGGAAGGGGTACACCTTC

v_gene: TRBV6-5
d_gene: .
j_gene: TRBJ1-2
len: 12
abundance: .
CDR3aa: CASKKPGGGYTF
CDR3nt: TGTGCCAGCAAAAAACCCGGAGGTGGCTACACCTTC

v_gene: TRBV5-1
d_gene: TRBD2
j_gene: TRBJ2-4
len: 18
abundance: .
CDR3aa: CASSLDLSGGATKNIQYF
CDR3nt: TGCGCCAGCAGCTTGGACCTTAGCGGGGGGGCGACCAAAAACATTCAGTACTTC

v_gene: TRBV6-1
d_gene: .
j_gene: TRBJ1-3
len: 15
abundance: .
CDR3aa: CASSPDWSSGNTIYF
CDR3nt: TGTGCCAGCAGTCCTGACTGGAGCTCTGGAAACACCATATATTTT

v_gene: TRBV10-3
d_gene: .
j_gene: TRBJ2-1
len: 14
abundance: .
CDR3aa: CAISPSSSYNEQFF
CDR3nt: TGTGCCATCAGTCCATCAAGCTCCTACAATGAGCAGTTCTTC

v_gene: TRBV27
d_gene: .
j_gene: TRBJ1-2
len: 13
abundance: .
CDR3aa: CASSEDTYYGYTF
CDR3nt: TGTGCCAGCAGTGAGGACACCTACTATGGCTACACCTTC

v_gene: TRBV5-1
d_gene: TRBD2
j_gene: TRBJ2-5
len: 16
abundance: once
CDR3aa: CASSLNQGAGPETQYF
CDR3nt: TGCGCCAGCAGCTTGAATCAGGGAGCGGGACCAGAGACCCAGTACTTC

v_gene: TRBV5-1
d_gene: .
j_gene: TRBJ1-3
len: 13
abundance: .
CDR3aa: CASSLNSGNTIYF
CDR3nt: TGCGCCAGCAGCTTAAACTCTGGAAACACCATATATTTT

v_gene: TRBV30
d_gene: TRBD1
j_gene: TRBJ1-3
len: 17
abundance: .
CDR3aa: CAWSVRGQGLGGNTIYF
CDR3nt: TGTGCCTGGAGTGTACGGGGACAGGGCTTAGGTGGAAACACCATATATTTT

v_gene: TRBV7-8
d_gene: TRBD2
j_gene: TRBJ2-3
len: 16
abundance: .
CDR3aa: CASSFIAGEYTDTQYF
CDR3nt: TGTGCCAGCAGCTTCATAGCGGGGGAGTACACAGATACGCAGTATTTT

v_gene: TRBV7-9
d_gene: .
j_gene: TRBJ1-2
len: 15
abundance: .
CDR3aa: CASSTKQGYQGGYTF
CDR3nt: TGTGCCAGCAGCACTAAACAGGGTTACCAGGGAGGCTACACCTTC

v_gene: TRBV19
d_gene: TRBD1
j_gene: TRBJ1-4
len: 12
abundance: few
CDR3aa: CASSHRGEKLFF
CDR3nt: TGTGCCAGTAGTCACAGGGGAGAAAAACTGTTTTTT

v_gene: TRBV5-1
d_gene: TRBD2
j_gene: TRBJ2-7
len: 14
abundance: .
CDR3aa: CASSTGTSGVTPYF
CDR3nt: TGCGCCAGCAGCACCGGGACTAGCGGGGTGACGCCGTACTTC

v_gene: TRBV30
d_gene: .
j_gene: TRBJ2-5
len: 13
abundance: .
CDR3aa: CAWSGGLQETQYF
CDR3nt: TGTGCCTGGAGTGGAGGGCTACAAGAGACCCAGTACTTC

v_gene: TRBV10-3
d_gene: .
j_gene: TRBJ2-3
len: 14
abundance: .
CDR3aa: CASHPGGRTDTQYF
CDR3nt: TGTGCCAGCCACCCTGGGGGGCGCACAGATACGCAGTATTTT

v_gene: TRBV2
d_gene: .
j_gene: TRBJ1-4
len: 12
abundance: few
CDR3aa: CASMRDGEKLFF
CDR3nt: TGTGCCAGCATGCGGGACGGTGAAAAACTGTTTTTT

v_gene: TRBV30
d_gene: .
j_gene: TRBJ1-1
len: 11
abundance: few
CDR3aa: CAGGPNTEAFF
CDR3nt: TGTGCCGGGGGCCCTAACACTGAAGCTTTCTTT

v_gene: TRBV6-6
d_gene: .
j_gene: TRBJ1-2
len: 14
abundance: few
CDR3aa: CASSDSISNYGYTF
CDR3nt: TGTGCCAGCAGCGACAGTATCTCTAACTATGGCTACACCTTC

v_gene: TRBV11-2
d_gene: TRBD2
j_gene: TRBJ2-3
len: 16
abundance: .
CDR3aa: CASRLGLAGDTDTQYF
CDR3nt: TGTGCCAGCAGATTGGGACTAGCGGGGGACACAGATACGCAGTATTTT

v_gene: TRBV7-2
d_gene: .
j_gene: TRBJ2-7
len: 14
abundance: .
CDR3aa: CASSTSYSSYEQYF
CDR3nt: TGTGCCAGCAGCACTAGCTACAGCTCCTACGAGCAGTACTTC

v_gene: TRBV19
d_gene: TRBD1
j_gene: TRBJ1-1
len: 16
abundance: few
CDR3aa: CASSTTSGGVWTEAFF
CDR3nt: TGTGCCAGTAGTACTACATCAGGGGGCGTATGGACTGAAGCTTTCTTT

v_gene: TRBV18
d_gene: .
j_gene: TRBJ1-1
len: 14
abundance: .
CDR3aa: CASSGGGLNTEAFF
CDR3nt: TGTGCCAGCTCCGGGGGGGGGTTGAACACTGAAGCTTTCTTT

v_gene: TRBV4-2
d_gene: .
j_gene: TRBJ1-1
len: 14
abundance: .
CDR3aa: CASSQGRGDTEAFF
CDR3nt: TGTGCCAGCAGCCAAGGCCGGGGGGACACTGAAGCTTTCTTT

v_gene: TRBV4-2
d_gene: .
j_gene: TRBJ2-3
len: 13
abundance: .
CDR3aa: CASSRGDTDTQYF
CDR3nt: TGTGCCAGCAGCCGCGGGGACACAGATACGCAGTATTTT

v_gene: TRBV27
d_gene: .
j_gene: TRBJ2-7
len: 13
abundance: few
CDR3aa: CASRGLLAHEQYF
CDR3nt: TGTGCCAGCAGAGGACTGCTGGCCCACGAGCAGTACTTC

v_gene: TRBV15
d_gene: .
j_gene: TRBJ2-5
len: 13
abundance: .
CDR3aa: CATSARDRETQYF
CDR3nt: TGTGCCACCAGCGCACGGGACCGGGAGACCCAGTACTTC

v_gene: TRBV5-5
d_gene: TRBD1
j_gene: TRBJ2-7
len: 13
abundance: .
CDR3aa: CASSPDRANEQYF
CDR3nt: TGTGCCAGCAGCCCAGACAGGGCGAACGAGCAGTACTTC

v_gene: TRBV6-5
d_gene: .
j_gene: TRBJ1-1
len: 14
abundance: .
CDR3aa: CASSYSSGDTEAFF
CDR3nt: TGTGCCAGCAGTTACTCATCGGGTGACACTGAAGCTTTCTTT

v_gene: TRBV6-1
d_gene: .
j_gene: TRBJ1-1
len: 10
abundance: .
CDR3aa: CATTTTEAFF
CDR3nt: TGTGCCACCACGACGACTGAAGCTTTCTTT

v_gene: TRBV5-8
d_gene: TRBD1
j_gene: TRBJ1-4
len: 14
abundance: .
CDR3aa: CASRTGTGNEKLFF
CDR3nt: TGTGCCAGCAGAACCGGGACAGGCAATGAAAAACTGTTTTTT

v_gene: TRBV4-1
d_gene: .
j_gene: TRBJ1-4
len: 14
abundance: .
CDR3aa: CASSQEVESGKLFF
CDR3nt: TGCGCCAGCAGCCAAGAGGTAGAATCCGGAAAACTGTTTTTT

v_gene: TRBV10-2
d_gene: TRBD2
j_gene: TRBJ2-3
len: 11
abundance: .
CDR3aa: CASRGLDTQYF
CDR3nt: TGCGCCAGCAGAGGACTAGACACGCAGTATTTT

v_gene: TRBV30
d_gene: .
j_gene: TRBJ1-5
len: 15
abundance: .
CDR3aa: CAWSHPNEGTRSQHF
CDR3nt: TGTGCCTGGAGTCACCCCAACGAAGGGACCCGGTCCCAGCATTTT

v_gene: TRBV21-1
d_gene: .
j_gene: TRBJ1-3
len: 16
abundance: .
CDR3aa: CASSTTWPGPGNTIYF
CDR3nt: TGTGCCAGCAGTACCACCTGGCCAGGCCCTGGAAACACCATATATTTT

v_gene: TRBV7-2
d_gene: .
j_gene: TRBJ1-6
len: 14
abundance: .
CDR3aa: CASSYRTDNSPLHF
CDR3nt: TGTGCCAGCAGCTATAGGACAGATAATTCACCCCTCCACTTT

v_gene: TRBV7-9
d_gene: .
j_gene: TRBJ1-3
len: 16
abundance: .
CDR3aa: CASSLLWGLSGNTIYF
CDR3nt: TGTGCCAGCAGCTTACTTTGGGGGCTTTCTGGAAACACCATATATTTT

v_gene: TRBV6-5
d_gene: .
j_gene: TRBJ2-1
len: 12
abundance: .
CDR3aa: CSAGRGYNEQFF
CDR3nt: TGTTCCGCTGGCAGGGGATACAATGAGCAGTTCTTC

v_gene: TRBV9
d_gene: TRBD1
j_gene: TRBJ1-3
len: 17
abundance: .
CDR3aa: CASSRTILQGNGNTIYF
CDR3nt: TGTGCCAGCAGCCGGACCATACTACAGGGGAACGGAAACACCATATATTTT

v_gene: TRBV2
d_gene: TRBD1
j_gene: TRBJ2-5
len: 12
abundance: once
CDR3aa: CAGGQGGETQYF
CDR3nt: TGTGCCGGGGGACAGGGCGGAGAGACCCAGTACTTC

v_gene: TRBV18
d_gene: TRBD1
j_gene: TRBJ1-4
len: 13
abundance: .
CDR3aa: CASSTGEDEKLFF
CDR3nt: TGTGCCAGCTCAACAGGGGAGGACGAAAAACTGTTTTTT

v_gene: TRBV9
d_gene: .
j_gene: TRBJ2-7
len: 14
abundance: .
CDR3aa: CASSVDERAYEQYF
CDR3nt: TGTGCCAGCAGCGTAGATGAAAGGGCCTACGAGCAGTACTTC

v_gene: TRBV7-6
d_gene: .
j_gene: TRBJ2-1
len: 13
abundance: few
CDR3aa: CASSGGSYNEQFF
CDR3nt: TGTGCCAGCAGCGGGGGGTCCTACAATGAGCAGTTCTTC

v_gene: TRBV6-6
d_gene: .
j_gene: TRBJ1-6
len: 16
abundance: .
CDR3aa: CASSLSSVRENSPLHF
CDR3nt: TGTGCCAGCAGTTTGTCGTCGGTGCGTGAGAATTCACCCCTCCACTTT

v_gene: TRBV5-5
d_gene: .
j_gene: TRBJ1-1
len: 16
abundance: .
CDR3aa: CASSLGGQRQNTEAFF
CDR3nt: TGTGCCAGCAGCTTGGGAGGGCAGCGGCAGAACACTGAAGCTTTCTTT